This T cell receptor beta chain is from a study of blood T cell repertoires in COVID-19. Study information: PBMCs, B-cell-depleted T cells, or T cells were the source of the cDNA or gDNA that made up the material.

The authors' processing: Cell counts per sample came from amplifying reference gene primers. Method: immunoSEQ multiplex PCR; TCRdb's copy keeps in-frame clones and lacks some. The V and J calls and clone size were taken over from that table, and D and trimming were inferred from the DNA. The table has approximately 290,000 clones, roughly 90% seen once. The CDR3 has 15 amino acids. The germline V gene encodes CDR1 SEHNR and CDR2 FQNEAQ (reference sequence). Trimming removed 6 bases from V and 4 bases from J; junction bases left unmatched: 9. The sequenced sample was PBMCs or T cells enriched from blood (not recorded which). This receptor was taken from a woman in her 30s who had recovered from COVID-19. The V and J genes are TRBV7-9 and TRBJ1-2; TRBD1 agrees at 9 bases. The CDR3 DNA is TGTGCCAGCAGGCCACAGGGGGCCGTTCTCTATGGCTACACCTTC. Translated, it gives CASRPQGAVLYGYTF.